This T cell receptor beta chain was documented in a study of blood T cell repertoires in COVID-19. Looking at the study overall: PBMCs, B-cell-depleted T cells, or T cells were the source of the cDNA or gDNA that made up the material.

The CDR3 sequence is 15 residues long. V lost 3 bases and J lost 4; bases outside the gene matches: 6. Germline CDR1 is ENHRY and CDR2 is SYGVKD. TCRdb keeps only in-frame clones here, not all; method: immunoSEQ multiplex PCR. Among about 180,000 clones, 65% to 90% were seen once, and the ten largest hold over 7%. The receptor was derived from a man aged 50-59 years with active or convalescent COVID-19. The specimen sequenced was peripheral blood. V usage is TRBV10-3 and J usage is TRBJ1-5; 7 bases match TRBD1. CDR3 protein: CAISDSTGMNQPQHF. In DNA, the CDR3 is TGTGCCATCAGTGATTCGACAGGGATGAATCAGCCCCAGCATTTT.